Given below is one TCR beta chain in context. No antigen is known for it. Sequencing used immunoSEQ multiplex PCR; TCRdb keeps in-frame clones, though not all of them. Among 150,000 to 190,000 clones, 94% were seen once, and the ten largest hold about 0.33%. This sample stems from a study of OX40 agonist ivuxolimab in advanced cancers. Whole-study context: Patients in the trial were receiving intravenous ivuxolimab every 2 weeks, at doses of 0.01 to 10 mg/kg. Partial responses were achieved by three patients, one with hepatocellular carcinoma and two with cutaneous melanoma.

The V gene's germline CDR1 is MNHNS and CDR2 SASEGT. J gave up 3 bases and V 2 bases, and 18 bases lay outside the gene matches. The CDR3 has 19 residues. General study results and limits: The work left the antigen specificity of expanded peripheral T cells undetermined. Certain nonresponders likewise exhibited a low normalized T-cell clonal expansion.

The V call is TRBV6-1, the J call TRBJ1-2; 7 bases are a match to TRBD1. The sequence was collected from an adult with an advanced solid tumor such as melanoma, head and neck, liver or kidney cancer. Sequencing was performed on CD4+ or CD8+ T cells sorted from blood, taken in a trial of the OX40 agonist ivuxolimab. CDR3 nucleotides: TGTGCCAGCAGTGAATGGAGGGGGCGCATGAGTGACCTACACTATGGCTACACCTTC. As protein: CASSEWRGRMSDLHYGYTF.